A single sample is the source of the 8 T cell receptor beta chains below, sequenced in a study of STAT3 mutations in large granular lymphocyte leukemia (dated by TCRdb to the late 2010s). Beyond this particular receptor, the publication reports: At least one immunodominant TCRbeta clonotype was present in every T-LGLL patient, and multiple immunodominant subclonotypes appeared in about half of the T-LGLL patients.

The library was generated by the immunoSEQ multiplex PCR assay. Sourced from immuneACCESS, this table was stored by TCRdb with only in-frame sequences that have V and J called. A share of the clones is absent; for the studies checked, an unresolved V gene accounts for under half, and the remainder has no known explanation. Recorded for this sample are 35,000 to 40,000 clones; roughly 90% of them occurred a single time. The ten largest clones represent less than 0.55% of the sample. The antigens of these receptors remain unknown. The sequenced sample was PBMCs. Every receptor here comes from a human donor with T large granular lymphocyte leukemia. Some clones in this sample may be carry-over from other donors' samples.

The gene calls are TRBV5-1 and TRBJ2-1, with TRBD2 matching 11 bases. The CDR3 has 17 amino acids. V lost 4 bases, J lost 8 bases, and 14 bases stayed unmatched. CDR1 is SGHRS, CDR2 YFSETQ, per germline. CDR3 protein: CASSRGLADLPWDEQFF. CDR3 DNA: TGCGCCAGCAGCCGGGGACTAGCGGACTTACCTTGGGATGAGCAGTTCTTC.

The V call is TRBV6-1, the J call TRBJ1-5; D not resolved. The V and J ends lost 0 bases and 4 bases respectively, with 13 bases between them. The CDR3 sequence is 16 residues long. Germline V lookup: CDR1 MNHNS, CDR2 SASEGT. As DNA, the CDR3 is TGTGCCAGCAGTGAAGCTATAGGGCCAATGAATCAGCCCCAGCATTTT. This sequence encodes CASSEAIGPMNQPQHF.

The chain links TRBV5-6 to TRBJ2-2; no reliable D call. Trimming left V 0 bases short and J 8 bases short, with 8 bases between. In germline, CDR1 is SGHDT, CDR2 YYEEEE. This CDR3 has 13 residues. The CDR3 sequence: CASSLAASGELFF. In nucleotides, the CDR3 is TGTGCCAGCAGCTTGGCAGCCTCGGGGGAGCTGTTTTTT.

The V call is TRBV7-2, the J call TRBJ1-5; D is undetermined. The CDR3 sequence is 13 residues long. Germline CDR1 SGHTA, CDR2 FQGNSA. V lost 5 bases, J lost 3 bases, and 8 bases lay in between. The CDR3 sequence: CASSRTFNQPQHF. CDR3 nucleotide sequence: TGTGCCAGCAGCCGGACCTTCAATCAGCCCCAGCATTTT.

This clone was picked up one time. The chain carries TRBV5-6 and TRBJ2-1, with D uncertain. Trimming removed 2 bases at V and 9 bases at J, with 9 bases between. In germline, CDR1 is SGHDT, CDR2 YYEEEE. This CDR3 has 12 residues. The CDR3 DNA reads TGTGCCAGCAGCTTTGCAGTGGGTGAGCAGTTCTTC. Translation gives CASSFAVGEQFF. The full variable domain, with the rest looked up from reference TRBV5-6 and TRBJ2-1, is DAGVTQSPTHLIKTRGQQVTLRCSPKSGHDTVSWYQQALGQGPQFIFQYYEEEERQRGNFPDRFSGHQFPNYSSELNVNALLLGDSALYLCASSFAVGEQFFGPGTRLTVL.

The V and J genes are TRBV5-1 and TRBJ1-5; D gene ambiguous. From germline, CDR1 is SGHRS and CDR2 YFSETQ. V shed 4 bases and J shed 0 bases, with 5 bases lying between them. There are 13 residues in the CDR3. The CDR3: CASSQNSNQPQHF. In DNA, the CDR3 is TGCGCCAGCAGCCAAAATAGCAATCAGCCCCAGCATTTT.

This clone occurred a few times. V usage is TRBV11-2 and J usage is TRBJ2-7, with 9 positions matching TRBD1. Germline lookup yields CDR1 SGHAT and CDR2 FQNNGV. V trimming: 5 bases; J trimming: 5 bases; junction bases outside the gene matches: 13. This CDR3 region has 16 residues. The CDR3 sequence is CASSPLKDRGRHEQYF. Here the CDR3 DNA reads TGTGCCAGCAGCCCCCTCAAGGACAGGGGACGTCACGAGCAGTACTTC.

The chain couples TRBV11-2 to TRBJ2-6; D uncertain. The germline V and J ends were trimmed by 0 bases and 4 bases, with 7 bases remaining between them. Germline values: CDR1 SGHAT, CDR2 FQNNGV. The CDR3 totals 15 residues. The CDR3 spells CASSLESVGANVLTF. In nucleotides, the CDR3 is TGTGCCAGCAGCTTAGAATCAGTAGGGGCCAACGTCCTGACTTTC.